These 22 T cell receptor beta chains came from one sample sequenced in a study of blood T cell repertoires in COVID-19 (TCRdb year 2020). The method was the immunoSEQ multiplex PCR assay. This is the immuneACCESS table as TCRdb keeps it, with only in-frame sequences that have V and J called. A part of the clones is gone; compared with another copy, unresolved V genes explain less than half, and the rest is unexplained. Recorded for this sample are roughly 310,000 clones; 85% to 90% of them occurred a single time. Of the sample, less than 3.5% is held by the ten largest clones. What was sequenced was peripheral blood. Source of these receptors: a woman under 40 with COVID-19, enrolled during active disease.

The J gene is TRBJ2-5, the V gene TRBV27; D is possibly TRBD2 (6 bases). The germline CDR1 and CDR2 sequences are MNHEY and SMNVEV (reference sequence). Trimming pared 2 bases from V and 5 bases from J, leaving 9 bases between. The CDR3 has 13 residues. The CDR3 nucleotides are TGTGCCAGCAGTTTAGGGCTAGCGGAGACCCAGTACTTC. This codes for CASSLGLAETQYF.

In DNA, the CDR3 is TGTGCCAGTAGTCCGGTATTCTACGGGCCAGCGGGAGGTTCCTACGAGCAGTACTTC. Translating it yields CASSPVFYGPAGGSYEQYF. V is TRBV19 and J is TRBJ2-7; the match to TRBD2 covers 9 bases. From germline, CDR1 is LNHDA and CDR2 SQIVND (reference sequence). V lost 5 bases to trimming and J lost 1 base; unmatched junction nucleotides: 18. The CDR3 sequence is 19 residues long.

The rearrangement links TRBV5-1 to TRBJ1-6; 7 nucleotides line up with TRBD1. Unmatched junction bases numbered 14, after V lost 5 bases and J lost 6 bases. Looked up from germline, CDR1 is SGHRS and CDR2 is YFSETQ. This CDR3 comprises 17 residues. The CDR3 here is CASSLYYPGQTNSPLHF. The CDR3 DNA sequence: TGCGCCAGCAGTTTGTACTACCCGGGACAGACTAATTCACCCCTCCACTTT.

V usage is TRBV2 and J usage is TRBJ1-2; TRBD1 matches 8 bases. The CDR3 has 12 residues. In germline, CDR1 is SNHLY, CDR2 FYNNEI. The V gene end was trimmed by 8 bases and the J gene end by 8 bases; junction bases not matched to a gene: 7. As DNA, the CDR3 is TGTGCCAGCGCTCCAGGGGGCCGCGGCTACACCTTC. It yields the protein CASAPGGRGYTF.

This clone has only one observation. In DNA, the CDR3 is TGTGCCAGTAGTTACGGGAACTACGAGCAGTACTTC. As protein: CASSYGNYEQYF. V usage is TRBV19 and J usage is TRBJ2-7; possible D gene TRBD2, 5 bases. The CDR3 consists of 12 residues. Trimming pared 5 bases from V and 3 bases from J, leaving 8 bases between. CDR1 and CDR2 from the germline V gene are LNHDA and SQIVND (reference sequence).

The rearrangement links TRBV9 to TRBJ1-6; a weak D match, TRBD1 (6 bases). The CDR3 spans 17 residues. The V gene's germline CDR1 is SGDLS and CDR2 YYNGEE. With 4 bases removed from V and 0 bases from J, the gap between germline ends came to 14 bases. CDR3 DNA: TGTGCCAGCAGCACCGGAACAGGGAGCTCCTATAATTCACCCCTCCACTTT. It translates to CASSTGTGSSYNSPLHF.

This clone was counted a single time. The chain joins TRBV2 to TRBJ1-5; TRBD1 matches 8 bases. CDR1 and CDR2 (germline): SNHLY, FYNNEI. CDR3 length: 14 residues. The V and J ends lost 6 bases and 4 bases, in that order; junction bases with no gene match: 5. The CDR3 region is CASRRTGNNQPQHF. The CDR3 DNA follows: TGTGCCAGCAGAAGGACAGGGAATAATCAGCCCCAGCATTTT.

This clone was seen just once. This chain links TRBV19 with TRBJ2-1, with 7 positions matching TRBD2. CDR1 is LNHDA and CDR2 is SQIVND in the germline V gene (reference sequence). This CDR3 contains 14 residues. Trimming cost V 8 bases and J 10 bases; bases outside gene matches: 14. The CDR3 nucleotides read TGTGCCAGTTCCGTAGCGGGCCTCACAGAAGAGCAGTTCTTC. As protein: CASSVAGLTEEQFF. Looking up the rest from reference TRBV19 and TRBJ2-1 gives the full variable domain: DGGITQSPKYLFRKEGQNVTLSCEQNLNHDAMYWYRQDPGQGLRLIYYSQIVNDFQKGDIAEGYSVSREKKESFPLTVTSAQKNPTAFYLCASSVAGLTEEQFFGPGTRLTVL.

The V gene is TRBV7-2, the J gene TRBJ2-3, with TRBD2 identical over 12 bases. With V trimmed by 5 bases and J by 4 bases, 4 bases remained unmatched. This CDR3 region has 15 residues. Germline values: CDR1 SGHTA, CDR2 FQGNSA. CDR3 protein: CASSMTSGSADTQYF. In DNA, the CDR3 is TGTGCCAGCAGCATGACTAGCGGGAGTGCAGATACGCAGTATTTT.

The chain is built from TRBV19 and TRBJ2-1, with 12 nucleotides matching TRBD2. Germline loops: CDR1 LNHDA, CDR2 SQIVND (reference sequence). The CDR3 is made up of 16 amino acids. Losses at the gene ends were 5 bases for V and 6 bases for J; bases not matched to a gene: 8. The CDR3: CASSVRLAGAFNEQFF. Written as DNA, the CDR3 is TGTGCCAGTAGTGTCCGACTAGCGGGAGCTTTCAATGAGCAGTTCTTC.

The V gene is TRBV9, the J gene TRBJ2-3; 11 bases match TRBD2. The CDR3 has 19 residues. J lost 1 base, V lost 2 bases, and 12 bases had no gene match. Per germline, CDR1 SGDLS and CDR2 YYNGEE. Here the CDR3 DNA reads TGTGCCAGCAGCGTGGGTGGTAGCGGGAGGGCCCGTCGCACAGATACGCAGTATTTT. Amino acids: CASSVGGSGRARRTDTQYF.

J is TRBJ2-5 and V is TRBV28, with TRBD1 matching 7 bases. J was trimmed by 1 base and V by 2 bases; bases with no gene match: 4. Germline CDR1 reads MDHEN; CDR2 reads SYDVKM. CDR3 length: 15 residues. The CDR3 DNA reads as TGTGCCAGCAGTTTAGGGGACAGCTTCCAAGAGACCCAGTACTTC. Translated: CASSLGDSFQETQYF.

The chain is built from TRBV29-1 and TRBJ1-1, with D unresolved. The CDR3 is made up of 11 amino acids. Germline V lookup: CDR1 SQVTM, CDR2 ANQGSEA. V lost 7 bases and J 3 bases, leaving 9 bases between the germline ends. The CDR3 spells CSGDTHTEAFF. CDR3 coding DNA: TGCAGCGGAGACACCCACACTGAAGCTTTCTTT.

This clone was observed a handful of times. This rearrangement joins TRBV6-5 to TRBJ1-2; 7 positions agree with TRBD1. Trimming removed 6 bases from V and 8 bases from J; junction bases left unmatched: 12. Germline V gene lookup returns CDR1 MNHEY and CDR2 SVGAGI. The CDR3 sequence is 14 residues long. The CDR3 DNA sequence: TGTGCCAGCAGCGGACAGGTACCGTCCTCCGGCTACACCTTC. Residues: CASSGQVPSSGYTF.

The CDR3 bases are TGCGCCAGCAGTGGCAGGGGTGGTGGCTACACCTTC. Amino acids: CASSGRGGGYTF. This chain links TRBV10-2 with TRBJ1-2; D possibly corresponds to TRBD1 (6 bases). Trimming cost V 4 bases and J 7 bases, with 10 bases left between them. Germline CDR1 is WSHSY and CDR2 is SAAADI. This CDR3 is 12 amino acids long.

DNA for the CDR3: TGTGCCTGGAACTTTCGCGAGGGTGGCTACACCTTC. Translating gives CAWNFREGGYTF. The chain employs TRBV30 and TRBJ1-2; D is ambiguous. The germline V gene has CDR1 GTSNPN and CDR2 SVGIG (reference sequence). The V and J ends lost 4 bases and 7 bases respectively, with 13 bases between them. The length of the CDR3 is 12 residues.

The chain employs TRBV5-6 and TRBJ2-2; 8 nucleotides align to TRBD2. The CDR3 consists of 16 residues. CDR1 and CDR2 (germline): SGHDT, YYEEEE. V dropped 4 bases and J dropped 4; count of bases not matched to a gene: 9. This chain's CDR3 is CASSRDGRAGTGELFF. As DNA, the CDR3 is TGTGCCAGCAGCCGCGACGGGAGGGCCGGCACCGGGGAGCTGTTTTTT.

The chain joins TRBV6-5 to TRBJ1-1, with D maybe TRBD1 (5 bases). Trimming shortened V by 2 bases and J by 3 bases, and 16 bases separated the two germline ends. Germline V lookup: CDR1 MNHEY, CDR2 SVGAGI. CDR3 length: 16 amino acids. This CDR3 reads CASSYGQGGGYTEAFF. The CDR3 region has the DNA TGTGCCAGCAGTTACGGGCAGGGCGGGGGATACACTGAAGCTTTCTTT.

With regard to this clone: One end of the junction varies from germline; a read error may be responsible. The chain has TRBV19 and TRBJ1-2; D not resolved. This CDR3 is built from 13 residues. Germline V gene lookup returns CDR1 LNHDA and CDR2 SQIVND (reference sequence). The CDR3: CANSTDSIYGYTF. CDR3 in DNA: TGTGCCAATAGTACCGATAGCATCTATGGCTACACCTTC.

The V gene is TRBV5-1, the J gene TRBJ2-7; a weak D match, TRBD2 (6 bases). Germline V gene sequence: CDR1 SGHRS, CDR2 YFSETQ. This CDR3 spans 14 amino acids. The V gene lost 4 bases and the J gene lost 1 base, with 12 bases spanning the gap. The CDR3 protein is CASSPRERSYEQYF. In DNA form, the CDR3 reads TGCGCCAGCAGCCCGCGGGAAAGGTCCTACGAGCAGTACTTC.

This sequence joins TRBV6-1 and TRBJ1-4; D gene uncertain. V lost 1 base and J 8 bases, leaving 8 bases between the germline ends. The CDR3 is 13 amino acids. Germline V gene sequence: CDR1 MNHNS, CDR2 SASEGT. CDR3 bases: TGTGCCAGCAGTGAAGGCGGAGGGGAAAAACTGTTTTTT. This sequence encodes CASSEGGGEKLFF.

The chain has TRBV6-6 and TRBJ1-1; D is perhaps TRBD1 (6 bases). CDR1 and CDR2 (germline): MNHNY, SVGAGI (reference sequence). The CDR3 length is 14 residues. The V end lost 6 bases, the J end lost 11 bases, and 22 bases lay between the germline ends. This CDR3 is CASSTGTQPRDAFF. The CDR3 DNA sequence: TGTGCCAGCAGCACAGGGACACAACCCCGGGATGCTTTCTTT.